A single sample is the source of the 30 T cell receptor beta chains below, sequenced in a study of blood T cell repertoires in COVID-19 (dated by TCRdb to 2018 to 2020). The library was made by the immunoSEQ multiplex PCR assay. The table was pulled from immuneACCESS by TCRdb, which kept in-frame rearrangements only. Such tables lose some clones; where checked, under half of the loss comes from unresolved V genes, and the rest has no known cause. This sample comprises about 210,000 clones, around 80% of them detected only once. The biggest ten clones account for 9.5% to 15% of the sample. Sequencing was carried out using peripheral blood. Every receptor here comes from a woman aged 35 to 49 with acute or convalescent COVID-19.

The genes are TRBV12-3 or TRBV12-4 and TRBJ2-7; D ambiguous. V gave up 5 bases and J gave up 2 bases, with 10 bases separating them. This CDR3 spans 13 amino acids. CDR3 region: CASSVGQTYEQYF. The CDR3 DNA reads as TGTGCCAGCAGTGTAGGGCAAACCTACGAGCAGTACTTC.

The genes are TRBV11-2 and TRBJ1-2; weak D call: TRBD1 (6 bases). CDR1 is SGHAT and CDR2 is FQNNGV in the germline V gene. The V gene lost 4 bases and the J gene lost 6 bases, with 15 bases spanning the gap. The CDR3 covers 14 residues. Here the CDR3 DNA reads TGTGCCAGCAGCTCGCCGGGGGGGCTAAATGGCTACACCTTC. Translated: CASSSPGGLNGYTF. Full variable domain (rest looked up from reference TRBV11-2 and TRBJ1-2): EAGVAQSPRYKIIEKRQSVAFWCNPISGHATLYWYQQILGQGPKLLIQFQNNGVVDDSQLPKDRFSAERLKGVDSTLKIQPAKLEDSAVYLCASSSPGGLNGYTFGSGTRLTVV.

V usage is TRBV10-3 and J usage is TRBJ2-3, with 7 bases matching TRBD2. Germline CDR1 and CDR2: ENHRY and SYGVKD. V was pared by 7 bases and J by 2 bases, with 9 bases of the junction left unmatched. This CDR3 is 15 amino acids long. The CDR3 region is CAIKRTSVYTDTQYF. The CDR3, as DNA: TGTGCCATCAAAAGAACTAGCGTTTACACAGATACGCAGTATTTT.

The chain's CDR3 is CASSIGKTGVVRANVLTF. In DNA form, the CDR3 reads TGTGCCAGTAGTATAGGAAAGACAGGGGTCGTTAGGGCCAACGTCCTGACTTTC. The V and J genes are TRBV19 and TRBJ2-6; 8 nucleotides line up with TRBD1. Germline V CDR1 and CDR2: LNHDA, SQIVND (reference sequence). There are 18 residues in the CDR3. The V and J ends lost 1 base and 5 bases, in that order; junction bases with no gene match: 10.

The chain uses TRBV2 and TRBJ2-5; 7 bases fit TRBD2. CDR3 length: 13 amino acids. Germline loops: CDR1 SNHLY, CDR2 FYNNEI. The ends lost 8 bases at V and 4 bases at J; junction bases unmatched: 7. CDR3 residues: CASGAGETETQYF. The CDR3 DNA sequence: TGTGCCAGCGGCGCGGGAGAGACAGAGACCCAGTACTTC.

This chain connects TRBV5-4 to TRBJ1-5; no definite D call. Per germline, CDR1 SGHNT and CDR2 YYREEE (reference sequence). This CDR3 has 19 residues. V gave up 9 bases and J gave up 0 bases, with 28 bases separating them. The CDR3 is CANHGKARGKPYSNQPQHF. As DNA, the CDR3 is TGTGCCAATCACGGGAAAGCCCGGGGAAAACCCTATAGCAATCAGCCCCAGCATTTT. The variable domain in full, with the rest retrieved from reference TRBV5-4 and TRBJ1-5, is ETGVTQSPTHLIKTRGQQVTLRCSSQSGHNTVSWYQQALGQGPQFIFQYYREEENGRGNFPPRFSGLQFPNYSSELNVNALELDDSALYLCANHGKARGKPYSNQPQHFGDGTRLSIL.

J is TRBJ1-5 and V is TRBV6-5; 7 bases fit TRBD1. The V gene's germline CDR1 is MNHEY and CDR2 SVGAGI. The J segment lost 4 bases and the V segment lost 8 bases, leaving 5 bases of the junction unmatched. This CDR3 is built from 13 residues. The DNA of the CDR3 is TGTGCCAGCGGAGGGGGCCAAAATCAGCCCCAGCATTTT. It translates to CASGGGQNQPQHF.

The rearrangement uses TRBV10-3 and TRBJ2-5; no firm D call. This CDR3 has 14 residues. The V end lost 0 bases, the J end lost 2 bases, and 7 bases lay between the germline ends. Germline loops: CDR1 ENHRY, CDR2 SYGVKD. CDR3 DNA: TGTGCCATCAGTGAGTCAAGGAGTCAAGAGACCCAGTACTTC. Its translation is CAISESRSQETQYF.

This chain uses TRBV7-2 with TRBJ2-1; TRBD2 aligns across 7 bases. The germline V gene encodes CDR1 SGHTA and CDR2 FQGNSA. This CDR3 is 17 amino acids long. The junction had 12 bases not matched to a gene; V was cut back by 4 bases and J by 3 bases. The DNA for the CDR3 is TGTGCCAGCAGCTCCCCTGTAGGAGCGGGGTACTACAATGAGCAGTTCTTC. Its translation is CASSSPVGAGYYNEQFF.

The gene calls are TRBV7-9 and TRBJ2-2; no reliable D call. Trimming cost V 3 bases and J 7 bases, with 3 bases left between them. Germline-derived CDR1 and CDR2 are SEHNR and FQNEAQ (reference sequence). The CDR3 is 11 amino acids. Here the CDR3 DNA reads TGTGCCAGCAGCTTCATCGGGGAGCTGTTTTTT. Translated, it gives CASSFIGELFF.

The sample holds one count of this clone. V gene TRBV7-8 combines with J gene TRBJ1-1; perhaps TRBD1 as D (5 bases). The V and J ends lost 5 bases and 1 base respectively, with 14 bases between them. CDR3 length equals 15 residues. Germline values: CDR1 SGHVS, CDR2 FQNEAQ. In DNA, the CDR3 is TGTGCCAGCAGCGCGTGGGGGGATTCGAACACTGAAGCTTTCTTT. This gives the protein CASSAWGDSNTEAFF.

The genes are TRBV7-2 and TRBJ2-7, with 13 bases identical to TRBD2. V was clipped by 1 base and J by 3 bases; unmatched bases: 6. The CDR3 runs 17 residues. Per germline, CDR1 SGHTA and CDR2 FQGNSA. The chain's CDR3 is CASSLELAGGFFYEQYF. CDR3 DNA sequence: TGTGCCAGCAGCTTAGAACTAGCGGGAGGGTTCTTCTACGAGCAGTACTTC.

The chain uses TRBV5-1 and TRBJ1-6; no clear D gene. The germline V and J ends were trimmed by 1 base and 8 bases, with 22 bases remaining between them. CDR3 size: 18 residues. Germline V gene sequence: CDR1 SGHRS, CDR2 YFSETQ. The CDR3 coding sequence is TGCGCCAGCAGCTTGCGCCCCGACACGGAAAAGAGCCATTCACCCCTCCACTTT. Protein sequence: CASSLRPDTEKSHSPLHF.

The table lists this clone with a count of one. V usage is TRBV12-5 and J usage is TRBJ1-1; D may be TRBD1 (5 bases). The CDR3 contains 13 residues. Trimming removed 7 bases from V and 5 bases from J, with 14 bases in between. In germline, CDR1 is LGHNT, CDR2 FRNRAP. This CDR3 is CASASGVGTEAFF. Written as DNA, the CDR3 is TGTGCTAGTGCGTCGGGGGTAGGGACTGAAGCTTTCTTT.

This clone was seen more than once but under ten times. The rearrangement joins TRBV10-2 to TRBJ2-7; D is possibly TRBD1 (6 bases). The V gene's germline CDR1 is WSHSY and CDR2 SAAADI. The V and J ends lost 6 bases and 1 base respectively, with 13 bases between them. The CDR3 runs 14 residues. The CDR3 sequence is CASRNRVSSYEQYF. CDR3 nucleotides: TGCGCCAGCAGAAACAGGGTTTCGTCCTACGAGCAGTACTTC.

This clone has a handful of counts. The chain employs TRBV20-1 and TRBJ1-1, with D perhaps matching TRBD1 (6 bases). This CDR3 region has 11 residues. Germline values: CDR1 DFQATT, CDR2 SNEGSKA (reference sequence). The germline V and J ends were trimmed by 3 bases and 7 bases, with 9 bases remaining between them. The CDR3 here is CSASRGGEAFF. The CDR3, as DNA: TGCAGTGCTAGTCGAGGGGGTGAAGCTTTCTTT.

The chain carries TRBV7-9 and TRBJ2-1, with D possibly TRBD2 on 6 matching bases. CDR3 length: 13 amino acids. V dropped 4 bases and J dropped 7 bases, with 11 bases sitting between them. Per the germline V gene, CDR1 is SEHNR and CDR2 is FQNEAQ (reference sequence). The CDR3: CASSSIGLNEQFF. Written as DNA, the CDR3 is TGTGCCAGCAGCTCTATCGGACTAAATGAGCAGTTCTTC. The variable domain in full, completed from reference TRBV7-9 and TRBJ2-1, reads DTGVSQNPRHKITKRGQNVTFRCDPISEHNRLYWYRQTLGQGPEFLTYFQNEAQLEKSRLLSDRFSAERPKGSFSTLEIQRTEQGDSAMYLCASSSIGLNEQFFGPGTRLTVL.

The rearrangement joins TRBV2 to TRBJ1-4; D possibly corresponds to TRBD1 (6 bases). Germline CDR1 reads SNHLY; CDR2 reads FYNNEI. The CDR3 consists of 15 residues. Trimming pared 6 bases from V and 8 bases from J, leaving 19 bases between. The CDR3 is CASRRGGRGDEKLFF. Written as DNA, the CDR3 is TGTGCCAGCAGGAGGGGTGGCAGGGGTGACGAAAAACTGTTTTTT.

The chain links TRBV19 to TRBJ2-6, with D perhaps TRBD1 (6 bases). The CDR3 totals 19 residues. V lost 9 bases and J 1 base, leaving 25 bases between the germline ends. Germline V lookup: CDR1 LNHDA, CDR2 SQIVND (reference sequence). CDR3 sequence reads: CASKPRPGQGGSGANVLTF. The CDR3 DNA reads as TGTGCCAGCAAACCGCGGCCGGGACAAGGAGGATCTGGGGCCAACGTCCTGACTTTC.

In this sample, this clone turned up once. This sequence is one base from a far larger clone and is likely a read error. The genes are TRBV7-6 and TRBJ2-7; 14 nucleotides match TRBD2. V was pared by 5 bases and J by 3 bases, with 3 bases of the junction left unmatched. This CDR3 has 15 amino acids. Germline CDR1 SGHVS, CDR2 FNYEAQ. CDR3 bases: TGTGCCAGCAGCCTCGGGACTAGCGGGAGCTACGAGCAGTACTTC. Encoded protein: CASSLGTSGSYEQYF. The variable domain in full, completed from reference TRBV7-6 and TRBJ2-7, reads GAGVSQSPRYKVTKRGQDVALRCDPISGHVSLYWYRQALGQGPEFLTYFNYEAQQDKSGLPNDRFSAERPEGSISTLTIQRTEQRDSAMYRCASSLGTSGSYEQYFGPGTRLTVT.

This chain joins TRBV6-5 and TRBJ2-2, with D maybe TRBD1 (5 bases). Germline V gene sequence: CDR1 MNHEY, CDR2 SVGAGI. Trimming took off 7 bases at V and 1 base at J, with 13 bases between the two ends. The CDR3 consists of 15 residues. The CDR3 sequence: CASTLYQGNTGELFF. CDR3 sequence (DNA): TGTGCCAGCACCCTCTATCAGGGGAACACCGGGGAGCTGTTTTTT.

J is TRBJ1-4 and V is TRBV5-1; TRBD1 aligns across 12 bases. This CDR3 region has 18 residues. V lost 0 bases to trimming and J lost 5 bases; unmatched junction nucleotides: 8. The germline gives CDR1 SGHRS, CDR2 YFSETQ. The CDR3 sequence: CASSLAGTGGQPNEKLFF. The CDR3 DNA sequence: TGCGCCAGCAGCTTGGCCGGGACAGGGGGCCAGCCGAATGAAAAACTGTTTTTT. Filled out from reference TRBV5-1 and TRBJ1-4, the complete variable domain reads KAGVTQTPRYLIKTRGQQVTLSCSPISGHRSVSWYQQTPGQGLQFLFEYFSETQRNKGNFPGRFSGRQFSNSRSEMNVSTLELGDSALYLCASSLAGTGGQPNEKLFFGSGTQLSVL.

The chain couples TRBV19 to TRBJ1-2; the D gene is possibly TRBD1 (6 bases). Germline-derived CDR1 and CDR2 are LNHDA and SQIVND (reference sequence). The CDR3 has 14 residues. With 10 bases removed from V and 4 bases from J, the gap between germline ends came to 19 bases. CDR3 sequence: CATLLPGQSYGYTF. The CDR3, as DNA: TGTGCCACTCTACTGCCCGGACAGAGCTATGGCTACACCTTC.

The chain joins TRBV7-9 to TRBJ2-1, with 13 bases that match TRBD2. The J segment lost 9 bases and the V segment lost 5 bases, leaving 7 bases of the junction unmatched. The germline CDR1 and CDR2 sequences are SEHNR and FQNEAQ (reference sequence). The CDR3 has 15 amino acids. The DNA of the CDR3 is TGTGCCAGCAGCCACTGGACTAGCGGGAGAATTGAGCAGTTCTTC. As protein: CASSHWTSGRIEQFF. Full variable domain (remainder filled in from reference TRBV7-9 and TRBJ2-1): DTGVSQNPRHKITKRGQNVTFRCDPISEHNRLYWYRQTLGQGPEFLTYFQNEAQLEKSRLLSDRFSAERPKGSFSTLEIQRTEQGDSAMYLCASSHWTSGRIEQFFGPGTRLTVL.

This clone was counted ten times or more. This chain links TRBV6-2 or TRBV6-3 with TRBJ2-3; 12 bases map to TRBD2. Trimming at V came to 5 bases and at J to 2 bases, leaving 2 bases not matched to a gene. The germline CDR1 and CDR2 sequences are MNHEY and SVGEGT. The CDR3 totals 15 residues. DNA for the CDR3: TGTGCCAGCAGTCGGACTAGCGGGGCCACAGATACGCAGTATTTT. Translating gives CASSRTSGATDTQYF.

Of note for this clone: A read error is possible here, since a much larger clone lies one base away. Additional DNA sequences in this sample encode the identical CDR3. Here the CDR3 reads CASSYSRTGGNYGYTF. Written as DNA, the CDR3 is TGTGCCAGCAGTTACTCAAGGACAGGGGGAAACTATGGCTACACCTTC. The chain joins TRBV6-5 to TRBJ1-2; 10 positions match TRBD1. The V gene end was trimmed by 0 bases and the J gene end by 2 bases; junction bases not matched to a gene: 3. Germline assignment: CDR1 MNHEY and CDR2 SVGAGI. The CDR3 contains 16 residues.

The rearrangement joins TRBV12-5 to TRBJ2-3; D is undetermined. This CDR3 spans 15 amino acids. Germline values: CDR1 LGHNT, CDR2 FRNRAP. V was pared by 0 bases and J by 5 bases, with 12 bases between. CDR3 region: CASGLVRQLGDTQYF. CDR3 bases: TGTGCTAGTGGTTTGGTACGCCAGCTAGGAGATACGCAGTATTTT. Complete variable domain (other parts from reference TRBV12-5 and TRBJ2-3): DARVTQTPRHKVTEMGQEVTMRCQPILGHNTVFWYRQTMMQGLELLAYFRNRAPLDDSGMPKDRFSAEMPDATLATLKIQPSEPRDSAVYFCASGLVRQLGDTQYFGPGTRLTVL.

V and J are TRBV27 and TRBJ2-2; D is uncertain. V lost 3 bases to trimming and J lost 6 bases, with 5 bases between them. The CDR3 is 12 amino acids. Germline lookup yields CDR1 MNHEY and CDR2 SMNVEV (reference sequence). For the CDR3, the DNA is TGTGCCAGCAGTTTGTCGGCCGGGGAGCTGTTTTTT. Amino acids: CASSLSAGELFF.

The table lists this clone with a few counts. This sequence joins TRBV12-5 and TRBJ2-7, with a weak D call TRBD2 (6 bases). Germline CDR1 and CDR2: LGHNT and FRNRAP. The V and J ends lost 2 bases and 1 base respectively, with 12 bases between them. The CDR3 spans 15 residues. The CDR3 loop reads CASGLLRRGSYEQYF. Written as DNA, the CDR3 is TGTGCTAGTGGTTTGTTAAGGAGGGGATCCTACGAGCAGTACTTC.

The CDR3 is CASSHTRTGGAEQYF. The CDR3 bases are TGTGCCAGCAGCCATACGAGGACAGGGGGAGCCGAGCAGTACTTC. V usage is TRBV14 and J usage is TRBJ2-7; 10 bases are a match to TRBD1. This CDR3 is 15 amino acids long. Germline CDR1 SGHDN, CDR2 FVKESK. V was clipped by 3 bases and J by 6 bases; unmatched bases: 8.